This TCR beta chain was sequenced in a study of CD8 T cells in Susac syndrome. Turning to the study itself: Patients with Susac syndrome were, at the time of blood collection, therapy-naive, maintained on corticosteroids, or maintained on intravenous immunoglobulin alone.

It was negative isolation that provided the CD8+ and CD4+ T cells, whereas TEMRA cells were enriched by FACS. Reverse transcription of roughly 0.5 to 1 ug RNA was performed with random hexamers. TCRdb fed the immunoSEQ multiplex PCR reads into MiXCR, producing one record per CDR3 protein. The profile shows approximately 190,000 distinct CDR3 sequences, approximately 95% of them singletons. CDR3 length equals 13 residues. CDR1 MNHEY and CDR2 SVGAGI come from the germline V gene. V was shortened by 4 bases and J by 5 bases, with 11 bases between the two germline ends. The chain couples TRBV6-5 to TRBJ1-2; tentative D call: TRBD1 (5 bases). This receptor was obtained from a human donor with Susac syndrome. Sequencing was done on a sample of CD8+ T cells from PBMCs. CDR3 in DNA: TGTGCCAGCAGTTCGACAGCTCCGTATGGCTACACCTTC. This encodes CASSSTAPYGYTF.